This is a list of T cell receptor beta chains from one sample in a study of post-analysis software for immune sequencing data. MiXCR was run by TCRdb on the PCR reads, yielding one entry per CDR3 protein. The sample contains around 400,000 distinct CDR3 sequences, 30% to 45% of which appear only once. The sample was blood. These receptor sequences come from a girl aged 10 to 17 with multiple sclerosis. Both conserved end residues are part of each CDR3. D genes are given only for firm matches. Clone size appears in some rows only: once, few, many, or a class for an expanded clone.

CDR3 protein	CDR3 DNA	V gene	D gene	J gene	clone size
CSATYGRGASARETQYF	TGCAGTGCTACCTATGGTCGGGGGGCTAGTGCTAGAGAGACCCAGTACTTC	TRBV20-1	-	TRBJ2-5	few
CASSSRQGINTEAFF	TGTGCCAGCAGTTCCCGACAGGGGATTAACACTGAAGCTTTCTTT	TRBV12-3/TRBV12-4	TRBD1	TRBJ1-1	many
CSARDTVGQARIYNSPLHF	TGCAGTGCTAGAGATACTGTGGGACAGGCAAGAATTTATAATTCACCCCTCCACTTT	TRBV20-1	TRBD1	TRBJ1-6	once
CASSPSSGVQETQYF	TGTGCCAGCAGTCCGTCATCAGGGGTTCAAGAGACCCAGTACTTC	TRBV12-3/TRBV12-4	-	TRBJ2-5	-
CASSLTMGPPQETQYF	TGCGCCAGCAGCCTGACCATGGGGCCTCCCCAAGAGACCCAGTACTTC	TRBV5-1	-	TRBJ2-5	-
CASSNPRDRGDEQFF	TGCGCCAGCAGCAACCCACGGGACAGGGGCGATGAGCAGTTCTTC	TRBV4-1	TRBD1	TRBJ2-1	-
CASSLEQGLAFYEQYF	TGCGCCAGCAGCCTTGAGCAGGGACTAGCCTTCTACGAGCAGTACTTC	TRBV5-1	TRBD2	TRBJ2-7	-
CASTLRGINEKLFF	TGTGCCAGCACCCTGAGAGGGATTAATGAAAAACTGTTTTTT	TRBV12-3/TRBV12-4	-	TRBJ1-4	-
CASSLTGLGDAQYF	TGTGCCAGCAGTTTAACAGGGCTGGGGGATGCGCAGTATTTT	TRBV12-3/TRBV12-4	-	TRBJ2-3	-
CASSRQGEENEQFF	TGTGCCAGCAGCAGACAGGGTGAAGAAAATGAGCAGTTCTTC	TRBV13	TRBD1	TRBJ2-1	few
CASSPRTGEAFF	TGTGCCAGCAGCCCGCGGACAGGTGAAGCTTTCTTT	TRBV6-2/TRBV6-3	TRBD1	TRBJ1-1	few
CASSSGTPRTEAFF	TGCGCCAGCAGCTCCGGGACCCCGAGGACTGAAGCTTTCTTT	TRBV5-1	-	TRBJ1-1	few
CASSLRLPGNQETQYF	TGTGCCAGCAGTTTACGTCTCCCAGGGAACCAAGAGACCCAGTACTTC	TRBV12-3/TRBV12-4	-	TRBJ2-5	-
CASSLGTRTGRISDTQYF	TGCGCCAGCAGCTTGGGGACCCGGACAGGGAGGATATCAGATACGCAGTATTTT	TRBV5-1	TRBD1	TRBJ2-3	-
CSGGDPVTYEQYF	TGCAGTGGAGGGGATCCTGTTACCTACGAGCAGTACTTC	TRBV20-1	-	TRBJ2-7	few